This T cell receptor (beta chain) appears in the sequencing data of a study of blood T cell repertoires in COVID-19. Background on the study: In each case, the material was cDNA or gDNA derived from T cells, B-cell-depleted T cells, or PBMCs.

The CDR3 has 13 residues. The germline gives CDR1 MNHEY, CDR2 SVGAGI. The V end was cut by 2 bases, the J end by 5 bases, with 9 bases between. Data came from immunoSEQ multiplex PCR; TCRdb stores just in-frame clones and leaves some out. The sample holds tens of thousands of clones, around 76% seen once. This clonotype originated in a human donor in a cohort sampled during active COVID-19. The specimen was peripheral blood. The chain links TRBV6-5 to TRBJ1-1; unclear D gene. CDR3 protein: CASSYGGRTEAFF. The CDR3 DNA reads TGTGCCAGCAGTTACGGAGGTAGGACTGAAGCTTTCTTT.